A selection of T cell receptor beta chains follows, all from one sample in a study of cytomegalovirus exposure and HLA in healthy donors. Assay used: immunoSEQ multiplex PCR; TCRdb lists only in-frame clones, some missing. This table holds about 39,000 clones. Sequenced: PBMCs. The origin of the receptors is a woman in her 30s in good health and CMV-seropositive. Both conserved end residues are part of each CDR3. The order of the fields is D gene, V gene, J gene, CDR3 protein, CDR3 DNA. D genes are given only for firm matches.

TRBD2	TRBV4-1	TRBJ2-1	CASSPNPSGGYNEQFF	TGCGCCAGCAGCCCCAATCCTAGCGGGGGTTACAATGAGCAGTTCTTC
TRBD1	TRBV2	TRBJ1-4	CASSQMGQLNEKLFF	TGTGCCAGCAGTCAGATGGGACAGTTGAATGAAAAACTGTTTTTT
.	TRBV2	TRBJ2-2	CASSEFGQSNTGELFF	TGTGCCAGCAGTGAATTCGGACAGAGTAACACCGGGGAGCTGTTTTTT
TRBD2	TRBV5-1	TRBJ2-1	CASSSPAGGALNEQFF	TGCGCCAGCAGCTCACCCGCGGGGGGCGCGTTGAATGAGCAGTTCTTC
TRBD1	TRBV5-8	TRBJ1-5	CASSRGQARSQPQHF	TGTGCCAGCAGCCGCGGACAGGCCCGTAGTCAGCCCCAGCATTTT
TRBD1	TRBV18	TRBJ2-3	CASSPVSGGGTDTQYF	TGTGCCAGCTCACCGGTCTCAGGGGGAGGCACAGATACGCAGTATTTT
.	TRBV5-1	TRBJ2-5	CASSLEDSKETQYF	TGCGCCAGCAGCTTGGAGGATAGCAAAGAGACCCAGTACTTC
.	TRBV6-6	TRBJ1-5	CASSFDIYSNQPQHF	TGTGCCAGCAGTTTCGACATCTATAGCAATCAGCCCCAGCATTTT
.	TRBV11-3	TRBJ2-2	CASSLAGELFF	TGTGCCAGCAGCCTCGCCGGGGAGCTGTTTTTT
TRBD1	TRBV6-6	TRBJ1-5	CASSPLGQGNQPQHF	TGTGCCAGCAGTCCTCTTGGACAGGGGAATCAGCCCCAGCATTTT
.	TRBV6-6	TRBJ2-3	CASSYPPGGTDTQYF	TGTGCCAGCAGTTACCCCCCTGGGGGGACAGATACGCAGTATTTT
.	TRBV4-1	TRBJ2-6	CASSLIPVSSGANVLTF	TGCGCCAGCAGCCTAATTCCGGTCTCCTCTGGGGCCAACGTCCTGACTTTC
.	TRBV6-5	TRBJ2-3	CASSSDRATDTQYF	TGTGCCAGCAGTTCGGACAGAGCAACAGATACGCAGTATTTT
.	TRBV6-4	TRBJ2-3	CASSESGSRDTQYF	TGTGCCAGCAGTGAATCGGGGTCCCGGGATACGCAGTATTTT
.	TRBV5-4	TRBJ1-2	CASSPTGRDYGYTF	TGTGCCAGCAGCCCTACGGGCAGGGACTATGGCTACACCTTC
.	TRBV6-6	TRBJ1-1	CASNPAGATEAFF	TGTGCCAGCAATCCAGCGGGGGCAACTGAAGCTTTCTTT
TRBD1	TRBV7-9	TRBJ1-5	CASSPGQGNQPQHF	TGTGCCAGCAGCCCGGGACAGGGGAATCAGCCCCAGCATTTT
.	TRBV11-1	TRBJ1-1	CASRPGHGNTEAFF	TGTGCCAGCAGACCGGGACACGGTAACACTGAAGCTTTCTTT
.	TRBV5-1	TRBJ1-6	CASSLGGVTLHF	TGCGCCAGCTCTCTCGGGGGGGTCACCCTCCACTTT
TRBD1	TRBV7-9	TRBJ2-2	CASSAQYQGAGELFF	TGTGCCAGCAGCGCTCAATATCAGGGGGCCGGGGAGCTGTTTTTT
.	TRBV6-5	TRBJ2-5	CASSYQGTQYF	TGTGCCAGCAGTTACCAGGGGACCCAGTACTTC
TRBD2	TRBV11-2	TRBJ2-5	CASSGGLAYQETQYF	TGTGCCAGCAGCGGGGGACTAGCCTACCAAGAGACCCAGTACTTC
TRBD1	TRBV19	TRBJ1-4	CASSETGTNEKLFF	TGTGCCAGTAGTGAGACAGGGACTAATGAAAAACTGTTTTTT
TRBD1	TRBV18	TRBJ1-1	CASSQNDRVLGAFF	TGTGCCAGCTCCCAAAACGACAGGGTCCTGGGAGCTTTCTTT
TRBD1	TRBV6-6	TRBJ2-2	CASSIGQGAKNGELFF	TGTGCCAGCAGTATCGGACAGGGGGCAAAGAACGGGGAGCTGTTTTTT
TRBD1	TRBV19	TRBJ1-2	CASSTFRQGSYGYTF	TGTGCCAGTAGTACTTTTCGACAGGGATCCTATGGCTACACCTTC
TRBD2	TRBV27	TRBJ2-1	CASSRLAVASDNEQFF	TGTGCCAGCAGTAGACTAGCGGTGGCCTCCGACAATGAGCAGTTCTTC
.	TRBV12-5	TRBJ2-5	CASGLANRPQETQYF	TGTGCTAGTGGTTTGGCTAACAGGCCCCAAGAGACCCAGTACTTC
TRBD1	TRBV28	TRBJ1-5	CASSLEGGQWNSNQPQHF	TGTGCCAGCAGTTTAGAGGGGGGACAGTGGAATAGCAATCAGCCCCAGCATTTT
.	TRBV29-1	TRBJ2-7	CSVEMRDREQYF	TGCAGCGTTGAAATGAGGGATCGCGAGCAGTACTTC
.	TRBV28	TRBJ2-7	CASSPENTYEQYF	TGTGCCAGCAGCCCCGAGAATACCTACGAGCAGTACTTC
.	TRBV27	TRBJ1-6	CASMAAYNSPLHF	TGTGCCAGCATGGCAGCCTATAATTCACCCCTCCACTTT
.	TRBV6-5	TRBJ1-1	CASSYSRRLNTEAFF	TGTGCCAGCAGTTACTCGAGGAGACTGAACACTGAAGCTTTCTTT
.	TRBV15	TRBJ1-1	CATSRGTANTEAFF	TGTGCCACCAGCAGAGGGACAGCGAACACTGAAGCTTTCTTT
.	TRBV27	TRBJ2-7	CASSPTLLYEQYF	TGTGCCAGCAGCCCTACCTTGCTCTACGAGCAGTACTTC
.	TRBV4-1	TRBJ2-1	CASSQGSRMANEQFF	TGCGCCAGCAGCCAAGGGTCCAGAATGGCAAATGAGCAGTTCTTC
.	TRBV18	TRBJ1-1	CASSPTGAGGEAFF	TGTGCCAGCTCCCCTACAGGAGCGGGGGGTGAAGCTTTCTTT
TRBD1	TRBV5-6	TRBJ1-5	CASSLGQVNQPQHF	TGTGCCAGCAGCTTAGGACAGGTCAATCAGCCCCAGCATTTT
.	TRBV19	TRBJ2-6	CASSIYGDNSGANVLTF	TGTGCCAGTAGTATATACGGGGACAACTCTGGGGCCAACGTCCTGACTTTC
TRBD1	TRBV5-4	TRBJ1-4	CASSQGGQADEKLFF	TGTGCCAGCAGCCAGGGGGGACAGGCGGACGAAAAACTGTTTTTT
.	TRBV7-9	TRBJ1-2	CASSLVPGIAIYGYTF	TGTGCCAGCAGCTTAGTCCCGGGGATCGCGATTTATGGCTACACCTTC
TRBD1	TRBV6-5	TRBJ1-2	CASSYTRGQGHGYTF	TGTGCCAGCAGTTACACAAGAGGACAGGGACATGGCTACACCTTC
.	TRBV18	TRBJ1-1	CASSPPSPGNTEAFF	TGTGCCAGCTCACCACCGAGCCCGGGGAACACTGAAGCTTTCTTT
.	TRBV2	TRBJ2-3	CASSQFSTDTQYF	TGTGCCAGCAGCCAGTTTAGCACAGATACGCAGTATTTT
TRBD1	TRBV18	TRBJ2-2	CASSPFWGQENTGELFF	TGTGCCAGCTCACCTTTCTGGGGACAGGAGAACACCGGGGAGCTGTTTTTT
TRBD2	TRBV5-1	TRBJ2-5	CASTVSGGALETQYF	TGCGCCAGCACGGTCAGCGGGGGGGCCTTGGAGACCCAGTACTTC
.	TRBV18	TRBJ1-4	CASSLRGGFNEKLFF	TGTGCCAGCTCACTCCGGGGAGGATTTAATGAAAAACTGTTTTTT
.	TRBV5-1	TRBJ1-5	CASSWSVNQPQHF	TGCGCCAGCAGCTGGTCGGTGAATCAGCCCCAGCATTTT
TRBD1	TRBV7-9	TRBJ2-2	CASSLGQGRTGELFF	TGTGCCAGCAGCCTCGGACAGGGGAGAACCGGGGAGCTGTTTTTT
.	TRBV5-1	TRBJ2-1	CASSLRSSYNEQFF	TGCGCCAGCAGCTTGAGGAGTTCCTACAATGAGCAGTTCTTC
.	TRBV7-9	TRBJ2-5	CASSSYRNRILETQYF	TGTGCCAGCAGCTCATACAGGAATCGTATATTGGAGACCCAGTACTTC
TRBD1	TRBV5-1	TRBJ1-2	CASSFRQGDGYTF	TGCGCCAGCAGCTTCAGACAGGGGGATGGCTACACCTTC
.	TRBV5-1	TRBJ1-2	CASSLADRTGGYTF	TGCGCCAGCAGCTTGGCCGACAGGACGGGTGGCTACACCTTC
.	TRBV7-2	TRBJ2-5	CASSLQVVETQYF	TGTGCCAGCAGCTTACAGGTCGTGGAGACCCAGTACTTC
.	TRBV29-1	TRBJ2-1	CSAPLLAAPYNEQFF	TGCAGCGCCCCTCTCCTCGCTGCGCCCTACAATGAGCAGTTCTTC